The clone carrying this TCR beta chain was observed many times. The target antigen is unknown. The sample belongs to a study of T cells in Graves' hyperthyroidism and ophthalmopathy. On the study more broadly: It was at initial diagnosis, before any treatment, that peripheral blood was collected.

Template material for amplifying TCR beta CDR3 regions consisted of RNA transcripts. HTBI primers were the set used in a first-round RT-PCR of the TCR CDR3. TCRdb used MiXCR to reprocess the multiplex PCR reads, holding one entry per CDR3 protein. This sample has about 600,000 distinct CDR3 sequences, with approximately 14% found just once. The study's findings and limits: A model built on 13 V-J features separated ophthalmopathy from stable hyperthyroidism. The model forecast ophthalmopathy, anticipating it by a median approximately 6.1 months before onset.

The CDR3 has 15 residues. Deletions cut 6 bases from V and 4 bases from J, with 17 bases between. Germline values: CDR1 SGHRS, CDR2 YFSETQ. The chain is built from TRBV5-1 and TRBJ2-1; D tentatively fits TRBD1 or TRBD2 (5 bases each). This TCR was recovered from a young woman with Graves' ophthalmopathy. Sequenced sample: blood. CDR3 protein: CASTLVGDPYNEQFF. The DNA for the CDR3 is TGCGCCAGCACCCTCGTGGGGGATCCTTACAATGAGCAGTTCTTC.